Listed below are T cell receptor beta chains from one sample, sequenced in a study of cytomegalovirus exposure and HLA in healthy donors. Profiling relied on immunoSEQ multiplex PCR, and the TCRdb table lists in-frame clones only, not all of them. The table records approximately 97,000 clones, around 77% of them present only once. The sequencing input was PBMCs. These receptors were obtained from a male donor in good health and CMV-seropositive. Both conserved end residues are part of each CDR3. D genes are given only for firm matches. Clone sizes are given selectively: once, few, many, or a class where the clone is expanded.

clone_size: -
v_call: TRBV11-3
j_call: TRBJ2-7
d_call: TRBD1
cdr3_nt: TGTGCCAGCAGCTTAGTGCAGGGGGCCAGCGAGCAGTACTTC
cdr3_aa: CASSLVQGASEQYF

clone_size: -
v_call: TRBV7-9
j_call: TRBJ1-2
d_call: -
cdr3_nt: TGTGCCAGCAGCCTGCAGGATAACTATGGCTACACCTTC
cdr3_aa: CASSLQDNYGYTF

clone_size: -
v_call: TRBV5-4
j_call: TRBJ2-7
d_call: TRBD1
cdr3_nt: TGTGCCAGCAGCGATTACAGGGGAACCTACGAGCAGTACTTC
cdr3_aa: CASSDYRGTYEQYF

clone_size: few
v_call: TRBV20-1
j_call: TRBJ1-1
d_call: -
cdr3_nt: TGCAGTGCTGTTAGGGGGTTCGGGGCTTTCTTT
cdr3_aa: CSAVRGFGAFF

clone_size: -
v_call: TRBV18
j_call: TRBJ2-7
d_call: TRBD2
cdr3_nt: TGTGCCAGCTCACCAAGGAGCGGGGCAACCTACGAGCAGTACTTC
cdr3_aa: CASSPRSGATYEQYF

clone_size: -
v_call: TRBV6-5
j_call: TRBJ2-1
d_call: -
cdr3_nt: TGTGCCAGCAGTTACGACAGGCGCTCCTACAATGAGCAGTTCTTC
cdr3_aa: CASSYDRRSYNEQFF

clone_size: -
v_call: TRBV23-1
j_call: TRBJ1-6
d_call: -
cdr3_nt: TGCGCCAGCAGTCAGGGTGACAGGAGGTATAATTCACCCCTCCACTTT
cdr3_aa: CASSQGDRRYNSPLHF

clone_size: -
v_call: TRBV6-1
j_call: TRBJ2-1
d_call: -
cdr3_nt: TGTGCCAGCAGACCCGGGAGCGGGTCCTACAATGAGCAGTTCTTC
cdr3_aa: CASRPGSGSYNEQFF

clone_size: -
v_call: TRBV2
j_call: TRBJ1-5
d_call: -
cdr3_nt: TGTGCCAGCAGTGGCGAGGGTTGGAATAGCAATCAGCCCCAGCATTTT
cdr3_aa: CASSGEGWNSNQPQHF

clone_size: -
v_call: TRBV5-8
j_call: TRBJ1-3
d_call: -
cdr3_nt: TGTGCCAGCAGCTTAATCTATGGTACCTCTGGAAACACCATATATTTT
cdr3_aa: CASSLIYGTSGNTIYF

clone_size: few
v_call: TRBV7-9
j_call: TRBJ1-1
d_call: TRBD1
cdr3_nt: TGTGCCAGCAGCTTAGCGCTGGCAGGGGGCACTGAAGCTTTCTTT
cdr3_aa: CASSLALAGGTEAFF

clone_size: few
v_call: TRBV29-1
j_call: TRBJ2-1
d_call: TRBD2
cdr3_nt: TGCAGCGTTGAGGTGAGGCGGGAGGGTAATGAGCAGTTCTTC
cdr3_aa: CSVEVRREGNEQFF

clone_size: -
v_call: TRBV7-2
j_call: TRBJ2-2
d_call: -
cdr3_nt: TGTGCCAGCAGCCCCCTCGGCGGTAGAAGAACCGGGGAGCTGTTTTTT
cdr3_aa: CASSPLGGRRTGELFF

clone_size: -
v_call: TRBV2
j_call: TRBJ2-2
d_call: TRBD2
cdr3_nt: TGTGCCAGCAGTGGAGCTGGGGGAGGGTACACCGGGGAGCTGTTTTTT
cdr3_aa: CASSGAGGGYTGELFF

clone_size: few
v_call: TRBV7-2
j_call: TRBJ2-3
d_call: TRBD2
cdr3_nt: TGTGCCAGCAGCTTAAGGACGGGACTAGACGGTACGCAGTATTTT
cdr3_aa: CASSLRTGLDGTQYF

clone_size: -
v_call: TRBV7-8
j_call: TRBJ2-7
d_call: TRBD1
cdr3_nt: TGTGCCAGCAGCATCCGGACAGGGGGCCTCTCCTACGAGCAGTACTTC
cdr3_aa: CASSIRTGGLSYEQYF

clone_size: -
v_call: TRBV7-3
j_call: TRBJ2-1
d_call: TRBD1
cdr3_nt: TGTGCCAGCAGCCCCGGGACAGGGAGCCCCGCTTACAATGAGCAGTTCTTC
cdr3_aa: CASSPGTGSPAYNEQFF

clone_size: -
v_call: TRBV28
j_call: TRBJ2-5
d_call: -
cdr3_nt: TGTGCCAGCAGTTTAAGAGCCCCGACTCGGGAGACCCAGTACTTC
cdr3_aa: CASSLRAPTRETQYF

clone_size: -
v_call: TRBV19
j_call: TRBJ2-6
d_call: TRBD1
cdr3_nt: TGTGCCAGTAGTATTCAGGGGGTTGGGGCCAACGTCCTGACTTTC
cdr3_aa: CASSIQGVGANVLTF

clone_size: -
v_call: TRBV10-3
j_call: TRBJ2-2
d_call: TRBD1
cdr3_nt: TGTGCCATCAGGGGGGGACAGGGGGGCACCGGGGAGCTGTTTTTT
cdr3_aa: CAIRGGQGGTGELFF

clone_size: -
v_call: TRBV2
j_call: TRBJ2-3
d_call: TRBD2
cdr3_nt: TGTGCCAGCAGTGAAGACGAGCGGGAGACAGATACGCAGTATTTT
cdr3_aa: CASSEDERETDTQYF

clone_size: -
v_call: TRBV11-3
j_call: TRBJ2-2
d_call: TRBD2
cdr3_nt: TGTGCCAGCAGCCCCACGGGGGGTAACACCGGGGAGCTGTTTTTT
cdr3_aa: CASSPTGGNTGELFF

clone_size: once
v_call: TRBV29-1
j_call: TRBJ2-7
d_call: -
cdr3_nt: TGCAGCGTTGACGGGGACACGAGGGAGTACTTC
cdr3_aa: CSVDGDTREYF

clone_size: -
v_call: TRBV11-2
j_call: TRBJ2-7
d_call: TRBD2
cdr3_nt: TGTGCCAGCAGCTTCAGACTAGCTAGGGTTACCTACGAGCAGTACTTC
cdr3_aa: CASSFRLARVTYEQYF

clone_size: -
v_call: TRBV13
j_call: TRBJ2-5
d_call: -
cdr3_nt: TGTGCCAGCAGCCAAAACGAGGGGGTCCGAAAAGAGACCCAGTACTTC
cdr3_aa: CASSQNEGVRKETQYF

clone_size: few
v_call: TRBV5-1
j_call: TRBJ2-1
d_call: -
cdr3_nt: TGCGCCAGCAGCCCTGAGGGGGACAACTCCTACAATGAGCAGTTCTTC
cdr3_aa: CASSPEGDNSYNEQFF

clone_size: -
v_call: TRBV18
j_call: TRBJ2-5
d_call: TRBD1
cdr3_nt: TGTGCCAGCTCATCTCGGACAGGGCAGAACCAAGAGACCCAGTACTTC
cdr3_aa: CASSSRTGQNQETQYF

clone_size: -
v_call: TRBV4-1
j_call: TRBJ2-7
d_call: TRBD2
cdr3_nt: TGCGCCAGCAGCGGACTAGCCCTACCACCCTACGAGCAGTACTTC
cdr3_aa: CASSGLALPPYEQYF

clone_size: -
v_call: TRBV7-3
j_call: TRBJ1-2
d_call: -
cdr3_nt: TGTGCCAGCAGCGCGGGGGGGGCCTATGGCTACACCTTC
cdr3_aa: CASSAGGAYGYTF

clone_size: once
v_call: TRBV4-1
j_call: TRBJ2-1
d_call: -
cdr3_nt: TGCGCCAGCAGGCGCGAAACGGGGATTAACAATGAGCAGTTCTTC
cdr3_aa: CASRRETGINNEQFF

clone_size: few
v_call: TRBV7-7
j_call: TRBJ2-1
d_call: TRBD2
cdr3_nt: TGTGCCAGCAGCCCCGGGACTACATCTCTTCATGAGCAGTTCTTC
cdr3_aa: CASSPGTTSLHEQFF

clone_size: few
v_call: TRBV20-1
j_call: TRBJ1-1
d_call: -
cdr3_nt: TGCAGTGCTAGTTTCGAGCCTGAAGCTTTCTTT
cdr3_aa: CSASFEPEAFF

clone_size: -
v_call: TRBV5-5
j_call: TRBJ2-1
d_call: TRBD1
cdr3_nt: TGTGCCAGCAGCTCCCTGGGACAGACTAACAATGAGCAGTTCTTC
cdr3_aa: CASSSLGQTNNEQFF

clone_size: -
v_call: TRBV11-2
j_call: TRBJ2-7
d_call: -
cdr3_nt: TGTGCCAGCAGCTCGATCGGACAGTACGAGCAGTACTTC
cdr3_aa: CASSSIGQYEQYF

clone_size: -
v_call: TRBV1
j_call: TRBJ2-1
d_call: -
cdr3_nt: TGCACCAGCAGCCAAGATAGGCAGGGTTCATACAATGAGCAGTTCTTC
cdr3_aa: CTSSQDRQGSYNEQFF

clone_size: -
v_call: TRBV7-2
j_call: TRBJ1-1
d_call: -
cdr3_nt: TGTGCCAGCAGCCCGGGGGCGGGGGGGGCAACTGAAGCTTTCTTT
cdr3_aa: CASSPGAGGATEAFF

clone_size: -
v_call: TRBV6-7
j_call: TRBJ1-6
d_call: -
cdr3_nt: TGTGCCAGCAGTTACTCGATCCATGGCTCGGGGAGCTCCTATAATTCACCCCTCCACTTT
cdr3_aa: CASSYSIHGSGSSYNSPLHF

clone_size: -
v_call: TRBV29-1
j_call: TRBJ2-7
d_call: TRBD1
cdr3_nt: TGCAGCGTTGCCTGGACAGGGGCCGACGAGCAGTACTTC
cdr3_aa: CSVAWTGADEQYF

clone_size: -
v_call: TRBV7-9
j_call: TRBJ2-2
d_call: TRBD1
cdr3_nt: TGTGCCAGCAGCTACCCGAGACAGGGTAACACCGGGGAGCTGTTTTTT
cdr3_aa: CASSYPRQGNTGELFF

clone_size: -
v_call: TRBV27
j_call: TRBJ2-1
d_call: -
cdr3_nt: TGTGCCAGCAGTTTATCCAGCGCGGCAGAGCAGTTCTTC
cdr3_aa: CASSLSSAAEQFF

clone_size: -
v_call: TRBV27
j_call: TRBJ2-7
d_call: -
cdr3_nt: TGTGCCAGCAGTTTATCGTGGCAAACCTACGAGCAGTACTTC
cdr3_aa: CASSLSWQTYEQYF

clone_size: -
v_call: TRBV7-2
j_call: TRBJ2-1
d_call: -
cdr3_nt: TGTGCCAGCAGCTTAGTGTGGCGGGGTGAGCAGTTCTTC
cdr3_aa: CASSLVWRGEQFF

clone_size: -
v_call: TRBV4-3
j_call: TRBJ1-5
d_call: -
cdr3_nt: TGCGCCAGCAGCCAAGATCTTAGCAGTAGCAATCAGCCCCAGCATTTT
cdr3_aa: CASSQDLSSSNQPQHF

clone_size: once
v_call: TRBV5-1
j_call: TRBJ2-3
d_call: TRBD1
cdr3_nt: TGCGCCAGCAGCTTGGCCGGACAGGGGGCGTGGGATACGCAGTATTTT
cdr3_aa: CASSLAGQGAWDTQYF

clone_size: -
v_call: TRBV6-5
j_call: TRBJ2-7
d_call: TRBD1
cdr3_nt: TGTGCCAGCAGTCGCCGGGACAGGGGGCCCACGTTTCGCTTC
cdr3_aa: CASSRRDRGPTFRF

clone_size: few
v_call: TRBV5-1
j_call: TRBJ1-3
d_call: -
cdr3_nt: TGCGCCAGCAGTCGGGATCGAGCGGGCTCTGGAAACACCATATATTTT
cdr3_aa: CASSRDRAGSGNTIYF

clone_size: -
v_call: TRBV5-1
j_call: TRBJ2-7
d_call: TRBD2
cdr3_nt: TGCGCCAGCAGATCTAGCGGGGCGACCTACGAGCAGTACTTC
cdr3_aa: CASRSSGATYEQYF